A single sample is the source of the 28 T cell receptor beta chains below, sequenced in a study of T cell repertoires in cytomegalovirus infection. TCRdb redid the calling of the reads with MiXCR, one entry per CDR3 protein. This table holds 750,000 to 900,000 distinct CDR3 sequences, roughly 29% found once. These receptors' targets are unknown. The specimen comprised cultured CD8+ T cells from PBMCs, sampled from culture after CMV antigen stimulation. Source of these receptors: a human donor in good health (CMV status not recorded). Some clones in this sample may be carry-over from other donors' samples.

About this clonotype itself: This clone may be a read error of a much larger clone one base away. This rearrangement joins TRBV9 to TRBJ2-5; 10 bases are shared with TRBD1. From germline, CDR1 is SGDLS and CDR2 YYNGEE. The ends lost 3 bases at V and 3 bases at J; junction bases unmatched: 2. CDR3 length: 14 amino acids. The CDR3 nucleotides are TGTGCCAGCAGCGGGACAGGGGGGAAAGAGACCCAGTACTTC. Its protein is CASSGTGGKETQYF.

This clonotype appeared a few times. V gene TRBV7-8 combines with J gene TRBJ2-3; D perhaps matches TRBD2 (6 bases). The CDR3 runs to 15 residues. The ends were cut back, 5 bases at V and 1 base at J, with 13 bases in the middle. The germline CDR1 and CDR2 sequences are SGHVS and FQNEAQ. The CDR3 spells CASSPWRGGTDTQYF. CDR3 sequence (DNA): TGTGCCAGCAGCCCGTGGAGGGGCGGCACAGATACGCAGTATTTT.

Details on this clonotype: A much larger clone lies a single base off, so this may be a read error. The chain joins TRBV7-2 to TRBJ2-3; TRBD2 aligns across 8 bases. CDR3 length equals 18 residues. CDR1 is SGHTA, CDR2 FQGNSA, per germline. V was pared by 1 base and J by 5 bases, with 14 bases of the junction left unmatched. CDR3 bases: TGTACCAGCAGCTTAGACGGTCTTGGCGGGGGGTCAGGAGATACGCAGTATTTT. It yields the protein CTSSLDGLGGGSGDTQYF.

This clonotype came up once. V is TRBV5-6 and J is TRBJ2-7; no definite D call. V lost 6 bases and J 5 bases, leaving 0 bases between the germline ends. CDR1 is SGHDT and CDR2 is YYEEEE in the germline V gene. This CDR3 is 8 amino acids long. This chain's CDR3 is CASNEQYV. CDR3 DNA: TGTGCCAGCAACGAGCAGTACGTC.

This clonotype came up many times. V is TRBV7-3 and J is TRBJ1-1, with D perhaps matching TRBD1 (5 bases). CDR1 SGHTA and CDR2 FQGTGA come from the germline V gene. V gave up 5 bases and J gave up 2 bases, with 15 bases separating them. The CDR3 spans 15 residues. The CDR3 sequence: CASSQGAVYNTEAFF. CDR3 DNA sequence: TGTGCCAGCAGCCAAGGGGCAGTCTATAACACTGAAGCTTTCTTT.

This clonotype has a count of ten or more. This chain links TRBV12-5 with TRBJ2-1, with a possible D match to TRBD1 (5 bases). Trimming left V 1 base short and J 6 bases short, with 13 bases between. The CDR3 length is 15 residues. CDR1 is LGHNT, CDR2 FRNRAP, per germline. The CDR3 loop is CASGLGQWVVNEQFF. CDR3 nucleotides: TGTGCTAGTGGTTTGGGACAGTGGGTCGTCAATGAGCAGTTCTTC.

Many counts were recorded for this clonotype. The chain uses TRBV5-4 and TRBJ2-7; maybe TRBD1 (6 bases). Trimming removed 4 bases from V and 1 base from J, with 12 bases in between. There are 14 residues in the CDR3. The germline CDR1 and CDR2 sequences are SGHNT and YYREEE (reference sequence). CDR3 DNA sequence: TGTGCCAGCAGCACAGGGCAGGGTTCCTACGAGCAGTACTTC. Translated: CASSTGQGSYEQYF.

The chain is built from TRBV6-2 or TRBV6-3 and TRBJ1-2, with D tentatively TRBD1 (6 bases). The CDR3 spans 14 residues. Germline V gene data show CDR1 as MNHEY and CDR2 as SVGEGT. V lost 2 bases and J 4 bases, leaving 11 bases between the germline ends. The CDR3 sequence: CASSYRTEAYGYTF. The CDR3 nucleotides read TGTGCCAGCAGTTACCGGACAGAGGCCTATGGCTACACCTTC.

At least ten counts were recorded for this clonotype. The V call is TRBV7-2, the J call TRBJ1-5; D unresolved. The CDR3 has 14 residues. Germline V gene data show CDR1 as SGHTA and CDR2 as FQGNSA. V dropped 5 bases and J dropped 5 bases, with 13 bases sitting between them. CDR3 sequence (DNA): TGTGCCAGCAGCAAAGCCCCCTTCGATCAGCCCCAGCATTTT. It specifies CASSKAPFDQPQHF. Filled out from reference TRBV7-2 and TRBJ1-5, the complete variable domain reads GAGVSQSPSNKVTEKGKDVELRCDPISGHTALYWYRQSLGQGLEFLIYFQGNSAPDKSGLPSDRFSAERTGGSVSTLTIQRTQQEDSAVYLCASSKAPFDQPQHFGDGTRLSIL.

This clonotype was counted at least ten times. CDR3 protein: CASSQGVKNIQYF. The DNA of the CDR3 is TGTGCCAGCAGCCAGGGGGTCAAAAACATTCAGTACTTC. The chain links TRBV7-6 to TRBJ2-4; 7 nucleotides align to TRBD1. Trimming removed 5 bases from V and 3 bases from J; junction bases left unmatched: 1. The CDR3 spans 13 residues. Per the germline V gene, CDR1 is SGHVS and CDR2 is FNYEAQ.

This clonotype has only a few counts. The chain employs TRBV5-1 and TRBJ1-1; TRBD1 agrees at 9 bases. The germline V gene encodes CDR1 SGHRS and CDR2 YFSETQ. The length of the CDR3 is 15 residues. The ends lost 1 base at V and 3 bases at J; junction bases unmatched: 4. The CDR3 sequence is CASSLWGDRDTEAFF. Written as DNA, the CDR3 is TGCGCCAGCAGCTTGTGGGGGGACAGGGACACTGAAGCTTTCTTT.

Many counts were recorded for this clonotype. The V gene is TRBV7-2, the J gene TRBJ2-7; 13 nucleotides agree with TRBD2. The CDR3 runs 18 residues. Looked up from germline, CDR1 is SGHTA and CDR2 is FQGNSA. The V segment lost 2 bases and the J segment 4 bases; nucleotides outside the gene matches: 11. For the CDR3, the DNA is TGTGCCAGCAGCTTAAAGGGACTAGCGGGGCCTCTGTCGTACGAGCAGTACTTC. This codes for CASSLKGLAGPLSYEQYF.

This clonotype was found a few times. This chain connects TRBV7-8 to TRBJ1-1, with 10 bases fitting TRBD1. This CDR3 has 16 residues. The V gene's germline CDR1 is SGHVS and CDR2 FQNEAQ. Trimming cost V 2 bases and J 3 bases; bases outside gene matches: 6. CDR3 coding DNA: TGTGCCAGCAGCTTACGGGACAGGGGAGGGTACACTGAAGCTTTCTTT. This gives the protein CASSLRDRGGYTEAFF.

This chain connects TRBV4-1 to TRBJ1-2; no firm D call. V was shortened by 1 base and J by 7 bases, with 16 bases between the two germline ends. Germline CDR1 and CDR2: MGHRA and YSYEKL. This CDR3 region has 15 residues. The CDR3 DNA is TGCGCCAGCAGCCAAGTTTCCGTCTATTATCCTGGCTACACCTTC. This sequence encodes CASSQVSVYYPGYTF.

This clonotype was counted many times. This chain joins TRBV7-2 and TRBJ2-7; maybe TRBD2 (7 bases). The V and J ends lost 3 bases and 5 bases respectively, with 23 bases between them. The CDR3 length is 17 residues. Germline assignment: CDR1 SGHTA and CDR2 FQGNSA. CDR3 sequence reads: CASSFFAGAGWFHEQYF. In DNA, the CDR3 is TGTGCCAGCAGCTTCTTCGCGGGGGCCGGCTGGTTCCACGAGCAGTACTTC.

On this clonotype: A read error is possible here, since a much larger clone lies one base away. The chain couples TRBV9 to TRBJ1-2; 8 nucleotides match TRBD1. This CDR3 comprises 15 residues. In germline, CDR1 is SGDLS, CDR2 YYNGEE. The CDR3 nucleotides are TGTGCCAGCAGCGCCGGGACAGGACCGACTTATGGCTACTCCTTC. Protein product: CASSAGTGPTYGYSF.

The genes are TRBV5-6 and TRBJ2-1, with D maybe TRBD1 (5 bases). V lost 2 bases and J 4 bases, leaving 10 bases between the germline ends. The CDR3 contains 14 residues. Germline assignment: CDR1 SGHDT and CDR2 YYEEEE. The CDR3 nucleotides are TGTGCCAGCAGCTTCGCAGGGATTTACAATGAGCAGTTCTTC. Its translation: CASSFAGIYNEQFF. Drawing the rest from reference TRBV5-6 and TRBJ2-1, the complete variable domain is DAGVTQSPTHLIKTRGQQVTLRCSPKSGHDTVSWYQQALGQGPQFIFQYYEEEERQRGNFPDRFSGHQFPNYSSELNVNALLLGDSALYLCASSFAGIYNEQFFGPGTRLTVL.

The chain combines TRBV12-3 or TRBV12-4 with TRBJ1-5, with D hard to call. The CDR3 sequence is 17 residues long. The V end was cut by 5 bases, the J end by 0 bases, with 17 bases between. The DNA of the CDR3 is TGTGCCAGCAGTACCAGCTCGCAGGTTTATAGCAATCAGCCCCAGCATTTT. Translation gives CASSTSSQVYSNQPQHF.

This clonotype was observed a handful of times. The chain joins TRBV6-6 to TRBJ1-1; 9 bases match TRBD1. This CDR3 is built from 14 residues. CDR1 and CDR2 (germline): MNHNY, SVGAGI (reference sequence). After removal of 4 bases from V and 4 bases from J, the junction contained 4 bases not matched to a gene. In nucleotides, the CDR3 is TGTGCCAGCAGTTCTCGACAGGGGGTCACTGAAGCTTTCTTT. This gives the protein CASSSRQGVTEAFF.

The chain recombines TRBV5-1 with TRBJ2-3; no clear D. The V end lost 0 bases, the J end lost 3 bases, and 8 bases lay between the germline ends. The germline gives CDR1 SGHRS, CDR2 YFSETQ. The CDR3 covers 14 residues. Here the CDR3 DNA reads TGCGCCAGCAGCTTGGTTTCAATTACAGATACGCAGTATTTT. Amino acids: CASSLVSITDTQYF.

For this clonotype: One junction end does not reproduce the germline sequence, and a read error may be involved. This chain uses TRBV7-6 with TRBJ2-2, with D possibly matching TRBD2 (7 bases). From germline, CDR1 is SGHVS and CDR2 FNYEAQ. This CDR3 has 19 residues. CDR3 sequence reads: CASSLEGPSGGPNTGELFF. The CDR3 coding sequence is TGTGCTAGCAGCTTAGAAGGTCCCTCGGGGGGCCCGAACACCGGGGAGCTGTTTTTT. Drawing the rest from reference TRBV7-6 and TRBJ2-2, the complete variable domain is GAGVSQSPRYKVTKRGQDVALRCDPISGHVSLYWYRQALGQGPEFLTYFNYEAQQDKSGLPNDRFSAERPEGSISTLTIQRTEQRDSAMYRCASSLEGPSGGPNTGELFFGEGSRLTVL.

The chain is built from TRBV6-5 and TRBJ2-7; no clear D gene. CDR1 is MNHEY and CDR2 is SVGAGI in the germline V gene. With 0 bases removed from V and 3 bases from J, the gap between germline ends came to 9 bases. The CDR3 consists of 14 residues. For the CDR3, the DNA is TGTGCCAGCAGTTACTCTGGGCAAGTCTACGAGCAGTACTTC. Translating gives CASSYSGQVYEQYF.

The V call is TRBV7-3, the J call TRBJ2-1; D is uncertain. In germline, CDR1 is SGHTA, CDR2 FQGTGA. This CDR3 has 14 residues. V lost 5 bases, J lost 6 bases, and 14 bases lay in between. As DNA, the CDR3 is TGTGCCAGCAGCGGGAAGTGGGGTGTCAATGAGCAGTTCTTC. Encoded protein: CASSGKWGVNEQFF.

This clonotype was detected many times. This chain connects TRBV6-1 to TRBJ1-4; D is ambiguous. This CDR3 is built from 16 residues. Germline CDR1 MNHNS, CDR2 SASEGT. V was shortened by 5 bases and J by 6 bases, with 19 bases between the two germline ends. The CDR3 protein is CASSYGHMGRDEKLFF. For the CDR3, the DNA is TGTGCCAGCAGTTACGGCCACATGGGCCGGGATGAAAAACTGTTTTTT.

V and J are TRBV19 and TRBJ1-1; the match to TRBD1 covers 7 bases. Unmatched junction bases numbered 12, after V lost 5 bases and J lost 9 bases. From germline, CDR1 is LNHDA and CDR2 SQIVND (reference sequence). This CDR3 is built from 14 residues. CDR3 DNA sequence: TGTGCCAGTAGTCCGGGACAGAGGATCGTTCAAGCTTTCTTT. Its protein is CASSPGQRIVQAFF.

This chain connects TRBV27 to TRBJ1-2; TRBD1 might be the D (5 bases). Germline lookup yields CDR1 MNHEY and CDR2 SMNVEV (reference sequence). This CDR3 contains 15 residues. V lost 5 bases and J 0 bases, leaving 13 bases between the germline ends. The CDR3 loop is CASSLQQAPNYGYTF. The CDR3 nucleotides read TGTGCCAGCAGTCTCCAACAGGCCCCTAACTATGGCTACACCTTC.

The rearrangement links TRBV10-3 to TRBJ2-3; TRBD1 aligns across 11 bases. The germline CDR1 and CDR2 sequences are ENHRY and SYGVKD. The J segment lost 3 bases and the V segment lost 3 bases, leaving 8 bases of the junction unmatched. CDR3 length: 17 residues. The CDR3 sequence is CAISELTGQGETDTQYF. The CDR3 nucleotides are TGTGCCATCAGTGAACTGACGGGACAGGGGGAAACAGATACGCAGTATTTT.

The J gene is TRBJ2-1, the V gene TRBV6-4; the D is unclear. The V and J ends lost 2 bases and 4 bases respectively, with 12 bases between them. Germline V CDR1 and CDR2: MRHNA, SNTAGT. The CDR3 is 15 residues long. The CDR3: CASSDIMGGYNEQFF. The CDR3, as DNA: TGTGCCAGCAGTGACATTATGGGCGGATACAATGAGCAGTTCTTC.